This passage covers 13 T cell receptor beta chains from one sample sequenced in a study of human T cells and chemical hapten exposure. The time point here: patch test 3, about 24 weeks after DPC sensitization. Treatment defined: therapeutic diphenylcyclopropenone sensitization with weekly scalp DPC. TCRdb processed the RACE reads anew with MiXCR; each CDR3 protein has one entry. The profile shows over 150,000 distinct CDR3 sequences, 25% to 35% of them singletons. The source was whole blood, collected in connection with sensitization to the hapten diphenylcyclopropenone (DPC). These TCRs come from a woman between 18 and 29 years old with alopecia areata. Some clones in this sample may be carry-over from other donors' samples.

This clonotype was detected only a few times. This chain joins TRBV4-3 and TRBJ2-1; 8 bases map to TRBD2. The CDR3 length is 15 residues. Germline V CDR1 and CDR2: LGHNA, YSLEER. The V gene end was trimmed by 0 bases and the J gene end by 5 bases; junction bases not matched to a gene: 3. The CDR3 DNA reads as TGCGCCAGCAGCCAAGATACGGGAGGGAACAATGAGCAGTTCTTC. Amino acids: CASSQDTGGNNEQFF.

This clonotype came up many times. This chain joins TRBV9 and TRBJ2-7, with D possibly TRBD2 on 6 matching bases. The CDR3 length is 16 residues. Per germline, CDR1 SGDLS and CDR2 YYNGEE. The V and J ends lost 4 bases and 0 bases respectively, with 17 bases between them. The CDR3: CASSPRTGSLSYEQYF. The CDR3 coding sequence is TGTGCCAGCAGCCCCCGCACCGGGAGTCTCTCCTACGAGCAGTACTTC.

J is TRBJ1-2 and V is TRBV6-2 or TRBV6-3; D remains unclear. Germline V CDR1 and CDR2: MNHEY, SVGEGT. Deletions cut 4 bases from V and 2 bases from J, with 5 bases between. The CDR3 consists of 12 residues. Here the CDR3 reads CASSWVNYGYTF. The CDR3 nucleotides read TGTGCCAGCAGTTGGGTCAACTATGGCTACACCTTC.

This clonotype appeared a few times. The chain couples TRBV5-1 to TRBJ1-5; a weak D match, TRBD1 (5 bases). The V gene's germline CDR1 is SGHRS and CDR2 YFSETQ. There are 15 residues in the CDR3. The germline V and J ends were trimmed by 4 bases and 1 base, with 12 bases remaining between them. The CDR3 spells CASSPRGVSNQPQHF. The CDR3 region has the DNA TGCGCCAGCAGCCCCCGGGGGGTGAGCAATCAGCCCCAGCATTTT.

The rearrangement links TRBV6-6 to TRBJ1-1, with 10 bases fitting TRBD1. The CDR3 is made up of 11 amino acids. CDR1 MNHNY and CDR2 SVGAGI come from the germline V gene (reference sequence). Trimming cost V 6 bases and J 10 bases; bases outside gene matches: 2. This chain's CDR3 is CASSRDRGAFF. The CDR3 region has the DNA TGTGCCAGCAGCCGGGACAGGGGAGCTTTCTTT.

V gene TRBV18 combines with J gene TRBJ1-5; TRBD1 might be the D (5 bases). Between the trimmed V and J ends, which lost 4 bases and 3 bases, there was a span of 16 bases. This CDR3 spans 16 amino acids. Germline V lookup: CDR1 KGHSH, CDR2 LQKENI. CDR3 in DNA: TGTGCCAGCTCACACCAGGGAAGTTGGCCCAATCAGCCCCAGCATTTT. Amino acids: CASSHQGSWPNQPQHF.

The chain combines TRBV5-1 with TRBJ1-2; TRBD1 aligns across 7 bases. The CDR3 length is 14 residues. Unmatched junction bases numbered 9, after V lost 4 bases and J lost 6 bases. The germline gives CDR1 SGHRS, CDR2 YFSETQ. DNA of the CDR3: TGCGCCAGCAGCACCGGACAGGCTCATGATGGCTACACCTTC. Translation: CASSTGQAHDGYTF.

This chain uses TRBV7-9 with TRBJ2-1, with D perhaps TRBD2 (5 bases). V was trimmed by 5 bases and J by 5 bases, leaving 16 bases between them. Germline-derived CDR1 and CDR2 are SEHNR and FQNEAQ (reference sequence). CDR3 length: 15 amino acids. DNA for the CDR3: TGTGCCAGCAGCCTTTTTCGGACTGACAACAATGAGCAGTTCTTC. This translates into CASSLFRTDNNEQFF.

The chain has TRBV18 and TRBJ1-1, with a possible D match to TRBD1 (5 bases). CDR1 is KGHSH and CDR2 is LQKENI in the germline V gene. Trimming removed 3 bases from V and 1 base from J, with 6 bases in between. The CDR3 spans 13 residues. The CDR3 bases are TGTGCCAGCTCACCTCAGGGGAACACTGAAGCTTTCTTT. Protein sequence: CASSPQGNTEAFF. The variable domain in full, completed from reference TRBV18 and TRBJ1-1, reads NAGVMQNPRHLVRRRGQEARLRCSPMKGHSHVYWYRQLPEEGLKFMVYLQKENIIDESGMPKERFSAEFPKEGPSILRIQQVVRGDSAAYFCASSPQGNTEAFFGQGTRLTVV.

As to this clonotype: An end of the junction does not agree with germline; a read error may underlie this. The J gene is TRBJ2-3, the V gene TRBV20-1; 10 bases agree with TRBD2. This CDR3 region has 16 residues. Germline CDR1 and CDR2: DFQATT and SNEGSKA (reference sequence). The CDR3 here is CSARDWLAGAIDTQYF. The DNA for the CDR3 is TGCAGTGCAAGAGATTGGCTAGCGGGAGCAATAGATACGCAGTATTTT.

CDR3 nucleotide sequence: TGTGCCAGCAGCGTATATAGAGACGGACAGCCCCAGCATTTT. It is translated as CASSVYRDGQPQHF. The chain carries TRBV7-2 and TRBJ1-5; no clear D. The germline CDR1 and CDR2 sequences are SGHTA and FQGNSA. The CDR3 runs 14 residues. Trimming removed 5 bases at V and 7 bases at J, with 15 bases between.

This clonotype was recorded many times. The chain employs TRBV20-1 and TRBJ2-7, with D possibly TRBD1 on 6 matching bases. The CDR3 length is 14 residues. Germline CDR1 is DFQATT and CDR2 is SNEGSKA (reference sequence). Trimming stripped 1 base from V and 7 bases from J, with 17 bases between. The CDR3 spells CSARAPRGKREQYF. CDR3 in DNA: TGCAGTGCTAGAGCCCCAAGGGGGAAAAGGGAGCAGTACTTC.

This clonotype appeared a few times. DNA of the CDR3: TGCGCCAGCAGCCTGGACAGGGGGAACTATGGCTACACCTTC. It translates to CASSLDRGNYGYTF. The V and J genes are TRBV4-1 and TRBJ1-2, with 10 positions matching TRBD1. J lost 2 bases, V lost 4 bases, and 1 base had no gene match. Germline CDR1 is MGHRA and CDR2 is YSYEKL. CDR3 length: 14 residues.